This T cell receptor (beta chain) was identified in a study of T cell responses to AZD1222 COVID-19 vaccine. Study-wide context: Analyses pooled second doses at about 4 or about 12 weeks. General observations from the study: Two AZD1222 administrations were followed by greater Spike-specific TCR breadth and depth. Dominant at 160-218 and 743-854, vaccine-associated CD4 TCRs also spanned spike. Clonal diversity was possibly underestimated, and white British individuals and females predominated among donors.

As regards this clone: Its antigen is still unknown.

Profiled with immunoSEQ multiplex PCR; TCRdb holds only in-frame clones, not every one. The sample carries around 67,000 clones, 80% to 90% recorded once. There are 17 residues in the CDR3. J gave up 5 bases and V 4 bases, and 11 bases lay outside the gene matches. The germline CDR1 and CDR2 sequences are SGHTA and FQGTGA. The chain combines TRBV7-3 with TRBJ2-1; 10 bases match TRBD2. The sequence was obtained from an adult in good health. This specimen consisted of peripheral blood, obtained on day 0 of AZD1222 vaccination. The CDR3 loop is CASSSPPGTSAHNEQFF. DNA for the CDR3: TGTGCCAGCAGCTCACCCCCCGGGACTAGCGCGCACAATGAGCAGTTCTTC.